This TCR beta chain was captured by sequencing in a study of T cell changes during pregnancy in multiple sclerosis. Generated by immunoSEQ multiplex PCR, the TCRdb table keeps only in-frame clones and is missing some. Here the sample spans roughly 75,000 clones, approximately 94% being singletons. V shed 3 bases and J shed 3 bases, with 12 bases lying between them. CDR1 and CDR2 (germline): LNHDA, SQIVND (reference sequence). The length of the CDR3 is 15 residues. The sequence was collected from a female donor in good health, enrolled as a control in a pregnancy study. V gene TRBV19 combines with J gene TRBJ1-3; D gene unclear. The specimen was peripheral blood, collected after pregnancy. The CDR3 here is CASSIGLISGNTIYF. The DNA of the CDR3 is TGTGCCAGTAGTATTGGCTTGATAAGTGGAAACACCATATATTTT.